These 26 T cell receptor beta chains originate from one sample sequenced in a study of PD-1 blockade in classical Hodgkin lymphoma. All patients experienced relapse after autologous stem cell transplantation, and brentuximab vedotin exposure was variable. Profiling relied on immunoSEQ multiplex PCR, and the TCRdb table lists in-frame clones only, not all of them. The sample has thousands of clones; 63% are singletons. The sequencing here drew on peripheral blood mononuclear cells (PBMCs), taken at baseline. These receptor sequences come from a human donor with classical Hodgkin lymphoma.

This clone was detected only a few times. The chain uses TRBV4-1 and TRBJ2-3; TRBD2 matches at 13 bases. The CDR3 has 16 amino acids. The germline gives CDR1 MGHRA, CDR2 YSYEKL. The J segment lost 1 base and the V segment lost 4 bases, leaving 2 bases of the junction unmatched. CDR3 sequence: CASSPGLAGGTDTQYF. CDR3 DNA sequence: TGCGCCAGCAGCCCAGGACTAGCGGGAGGCACAGATACGCAGTATTTT.

The chain uses TRBV7-3 and TRBJ2-2; 9 nucleotides align to TRBD2. Germline CDR1 SGHTA, CDR2 FQGTGA. The CDR3 is made up of 18 amino acids. With V trimmed by 5 bases and J by 5 bases, 15 bases remained unmatched. The CDR3 region has the DNA TGTGCCAGCAGCCCACGAGTAGCGGGGGCCGAGGATACCGGGGAGCTGTTTTTT. Its translation is CASSPRVAGAEDTGELFF.

This clone was detected once. This chain links TRBV7-6 with TRBJ1-4, with TRBD1 matching 9 bases. CDR3 length: 17 residues. Germline CDR1 reads SGHVS; CDR2 reads FNYEAQ. With V trimmed by 4 bases and J by 3 bases, 9 bases remained unmatched. CDR3 nucleotides: TGTGCCAGCAGCTCAACGGTACAGGGGGCGGCTAATGAAAAACTGTTTTTT. Residues: CASSSTVQGAANEKLFF.

The chain has TRBV5-1 and TRBJ2-3; the D gene is possibly TRBD2 (7 bases). V was shortened by 1 base and J by 1 base, with 19 bases between the two germline ends. Germline loops: CDR1 SGHRS, CDR2 YFSETQ. CDR3 length: 18 amino acids. The CDR3 is CASSLRGGSGERTDTQYF. For the CDR3, the DNA is TGCGCCAGCAGCTTGAGGGGGGGCAGCGGGGAGCGCACAGATACGCAGTATTTT. The complete variable domain, with remaining parts taken from reference TRBV5-1 and TRBJ2-3, reads KAGVTQTPRYLIKTRGQQVTLSCSPISGHRSVSWYQQTPGQGLQFLFEYFSETQRNKGNFPGRFSGRQFSNSRSEMNVSTLELGDSALYLCASSLRGGSGERTDTQYFGPGTRLTVL.

This clone appeared a few times. The V gene is TRBV5-6, the J gene TRBJ2-7; unclear D gene. Deletions cut 4 bases from V and 0 bases from J, with 14 bases between. This CDR3 is 15 amino acids long. In germline, CDR1 is SGHDT, CDR2 YYEEEE. CDR3 amino acids: CASSLVAVSSYEQYF. The DNA for the CDR3 is TGTGCCAGCAGCCTAGTCGCAGTAAGCTCCTACGAGCAGTACTTC.

This clone has just a few counts. This chain uses TRBV7-9 with TRBJ2-2; maybe TRBD1 (5 bases). With 8 bases removed from V and 4 bases from J, the gap between germline ends came to 11 bases. The CDR3 covers 13 residues. The germline CDR1 and CDR2 sequences are SEHNR and FQNEAQ (reference sequence). The CDR3 sequence: CASEATVTGELFF. Written as DNA, the CDR3 is TGTGCCAGCGAGGCGACAGTCACCGGGGAGCTGTTTTTT.

The chain is built from TRBV10-3 and TRBJ2-1, with D possibly TRBD2 on 7 matching bases. Per germline, CDR1 ENHRY and CDR2 SYGVKD. The CDR3 is 16 amino acids. Trimming shortened V by 6 bases and J by 5 bases, and 20 bases separated the two germline ends. The CDR3 DNA reads as TGTGCCATCAGCCTGAGCTTAGGGGGAGGGAACAATGAGCAGTTCTTC. This translates into CAISLSLGGGNNEQFF.

This clone has a handful of counts. The V and J genes are TRBV7-9 and TRBJ2-5; D uncertain. Trimming removed 5 bases from V and 0 bases from J, with 10 bases in between. The germline V gene encodes CDR1 SEHNR and CDR2 FQNEAQ (reference sequence). CDR3 size: 14 residues. The CDR3 loop is CASSHISDQETQYF. CDR3 bases: TGTGCCAGCAGCCACATATCGGACCAAGAGACCCAGTACTTC.

The chain recombines TRBV10-3 with TRBJ2-5; D not certain. Trimming left V 6 bases short and J 1 base short, with 9 bases between. Germline CDR1 and CDR2: ENHRY and SYGVKD. The CDR3 contains 13 residues. The CDR3 sequence is CAISSDGQETQYF. CDR3 coding DNA: TGTGCCATCAGCTCGGACGGCCAAGAGACCCAGTACTTC.

This clone was found a few times. The DNA for the CDR3 is TGTGCCAGCAGCGTAGGGGACGGGATAGGGGAAGAGCAGTACTTC. As protein: CASSVGDGIGEEQYF. The chain carries TRBV9 and TRBJ2-7, with D perhaps TRBD1 or TRBD2 (5 bases each). The germline V gene has CDR1 SGDLS and CDR2 YYNGEE. V was clipped by 0 bases and J by 7 bases, with 17 bases between them. The CDR3 is 15 amino acids.

This clone has a handful of counts. The CDR3 loop is CSVQDIWGIGNTGELFF. The CDR3 DNA is TGCAGCGTCCAAGATATCTGGGGAATCGGAAACACCGGGGAGCTGTTTTTT. This chain connects TRBV29-1 to TRBJ2-2; D ambiguous. V shed 6 bases and J shed 2 bases, with 22 bases lying between them. Germline V lookup: CDR1 SQVTM, CDR2 ANQGSEA. This CDR3 spans 17 amino acids.

The chain joins TRBV6-5 to TRBJ2-2; D gene ambiguous. V was trimmed by 6 bases and J by 8 bases, leaving 10 bases between them. In germline, CDR1 is MNHEY, CDR2 SVGAGI. The CDR3 runs 12 residues. The CDR3 coding sequence is TGTGCCAGCAGCCTATCGATAGGGGAGCTGTTTTTT. It translates to CASSLSIGELFF.

The gene calls are TRBV19 and TRBJ2-7, with 11 nucleotides matching TRBD1. CDR1 and CDR2 (germline): LNHDA, SQIVND (reference sequence). CDR3 size: 14 residues. The trim removed 4 bases at V and 3 bases at J, leaving 2 bases unmatched. The CDR3 DNA sequence: TGTGCCAGTAGTACCGGGACAGGGGGCTACGAGCAGTACTTC. It encodes CASSTGTGGYEQYF.

The J gene is TRBJ1-1, the V gene TRBV6-1; 8 bases are shared with TRBD1. The V and J ends lost 3 bases and 4 bases, in that order; junction bases with no gene match: 4. From germline, CDR1 is MNHNS and CDR2 SASEGT. This CDR3 spans 14 amino acids. Written as DNA, the CDR3 is TGTGCCAGCAGTGAGACAGGGGATGGCACTGAAGCTTTCTTT. Translating gives CASSETGDGTEAFF.

This chain links TRBV29-1 with TRBJ2-2; D is unclear. The V end was cut by 3 bases, the J end by 0 bases, with 5 bases between. Germline-derived CDR1 and CDR2 are SQVTM and ANQGSEA. This CDR3 is built from 13 residues. The CDR3 reads CSVDPANTGELFF. The CDR3 DNA is TGCAGCGTTGATCCCGCGAACACCGGGGAGCTGTTTTTT.

This chain connects TRBV4-1 to TRBJ1-2, with D unclear. The germline V and J ends were trimmed by 0 bases and 1 base, with 9 bases remaining between them. Germline CDR1 is MGHRA and CDR2 is YSYEKL. The CDR3 has 15 residues. The CDR3: CASSQDMIVNYGYTF. The CDR3 nucleotides are TGCGCCAGCAGCCAAGACATGATTGTTAACTATGGCTACACCTTC.

This chain links TRBV7-9 with TRBJ2-2; weak D call: TRBD1 (6 bases). Looked up from germline, CDR1 is SEHNR and CDR2 is FQNEAQ (reference sequence). The CDR3 runs to 15 residues. With 5 bases removed from V and 3 bases from J, the gap between germline ends came to 13 bases. The CDR3 here is CASSLPGQYTGELFF. The DNA of the CDR3 is TGTGCCAGCAGCCTACCAGGACAGTACACCGGGGAGCTGTTTTTT.

Sample share makes this clone medium-sized. This rearrangement joins TRBV30 to TRBJ1-5, with a possible D match to TRBD1 (6 bases). The CDR3 loop spans 16 amino acids. With 2 bases removed from V and 1 base from J, the gap between germline ends came to 15 bases. CDR1 GTSNPN and CDR2 SVGIG come from the germline V gene (reference sequence). CDR3 coding DNA: TGTGCCTGGAGTCCAACAGGGTCTCTAAGCAATCAGCCCCAGCATTTT. Residues: CAWSPTGSLSNQPQHF.

The table lists this clone with a few counts. V is TRBV30 and J is TRBJ2-1; D remains unclear. The V gene's germline CDR1 is GTSNPN and CDR2 SVGIG (reference sequence). The CDR3 contains 14 residues. V gave up 0 bases and J gave up 5 bases, with 11 bases separating them. The CDR3 is CAWSVGTAHNEQFF. In DNA form, the CDR3 reads TGTGCCTGGAGTGTGGGAACAGCCCACAATGAGCAGTTCTTC.

The chain joins TRBV7-9 to TRBJ2-1, with D maybe TRBD2 (6 bases). Between the trimmed V and J ends, which lost 5 bases and 14 bases, there was a span of 19 bases. The CDR3 has 13 residues. Germline CDR1 SEHNR, CDR2 FQNEAQ (reference sequence). Written as DNA, the CDR3 is TGTGCCAGCAGCCCCAACTCAGAGGACTACGAGTTCTTC. Translating it yields CASSPNSEDYEFF. Full variable domain (missing parts from reference TRBV7-9 and TRBJ2-1): DTGVSQNPRHKITKRGQNVTFRCDPISEHNRLYWYRQTLGQGPEFLTYFQNEAQLEKSRLLSDRFSAERPKGSFSTLEIQRTEQGDSAMYLCASSPNSEDYEFFGPGTRLTVL.

This clone was seen a few times. The V gene is TRBV19, the J gene TRBJ1-2; TRBD1 is a possible D gene (6 bases). The CDR3 covers 16 residues. V was clipped by 5 bases and J by 4 bases, with 20 bases between them. Germline V gene data show CDR1 as LNHDA and CDR2 as SQIVND (reference sequence). DNA of the CDR3: TGTGCCAGTAGTGTATTATCGACAGGTTCTTCCTATGGCTACACCTTC. It translates to CASSVLSTGSSYGYTF.

This clone was counted only a few times. The CDR3 loop reads CASRTGVSYGYTF. CDR3 coding DNA: TGTGCCAGCAGGACAGGGGTTAGCTATGGCTACACCTTC. The chain uses TRBV28 and TRBJ1-2; 8 nucleotides match TRBD1. CDR1 MDHEN and CDR2 SYDVKM come from the germline V gene. J gave up 4 bases and V 6 bases, and 4 bases lay outside the gene matches. This CDR3 region has 13 residues.

The chain uses TRBV19 and TRBJ2-7; possible D gene TRBD2, 5 bases. CDR1 is LNHDA and CDR2 is SQIVND in the germline V gene (reference sequence). V was clipped by 5 bases and J by 2 bases, with 13 bases between them. The CDR3 consists of 14 residues. CDR3: CASSSDLLTYEQYF. As DNA, the CDR3 is TGTGCCAGTAGTTCGGACTTACTTACCTACGAGCAGTACTTC.

This clone was counted once. V is TRBV6-6 and J is TRBJ1-1, with D maybe TRBD1 (5 bases). CDR1 MNHNY and CDR2 SVGAGI come from the germline V gene (reference sequence). V dropped 1 base and J dropped 1 base, with 13 bases sitting between them. The CDR3 is 16 amino acids. The CDR3 DNA follows: TGTGCCAGCAGTTACTGGGCAGGGAGGGCGAACACTGAAGCTTTCTTT. This gives the protein CASSYWAGRANTEAFF.

The gene calls are TRBV19 and TRBJ1-1; maybe TRBD1 (5 bases). Germline loops: CDR1 LNHDA, CDR2 SQIVND (reference sequence). Trimming shortened V by 7 bases and J by 4 bases, and 19 bases separated the two germline ends. The CDR3 totals 15 residues. The CDR3 reads CASTAPGPRGTEAFF. CDR3 in DNA: TGTGCCAGTACCGCGCCGGGACCTAGAGGCACTGAAGCTTTCTTT.

This clone has only one observation. This chain uses TRBV9 with TRBJ1-4, with D unclear. The V end lost 2 bases, the J end lost 5 bases, and 13 bases lay between the germline ends. The CDR3 covers 15 residues. Germline loops: CDR1 SGDLS, CDR2 YYNGEE. The CDR3 region is CASSVAQGFNEKLFF. In DNA form, the CDR3 reads TGTGCCAGCAGCGTGGCCCAAGGATTCAATGAAAAACTGTTTTTT. Together with reference TRBV9 and TRBJ1-4, the CDR3 gives the full variable domain: DSGVTQTPKHLITATGQRVTLRCSPRSGDLSVYWYQQSLDQGLQFLIQYYNGEERAKGNILERFSAQQFPDLHSELNLSSLELGDSALYFCASSVAQGFNEKLFFGSGTQLSVL.